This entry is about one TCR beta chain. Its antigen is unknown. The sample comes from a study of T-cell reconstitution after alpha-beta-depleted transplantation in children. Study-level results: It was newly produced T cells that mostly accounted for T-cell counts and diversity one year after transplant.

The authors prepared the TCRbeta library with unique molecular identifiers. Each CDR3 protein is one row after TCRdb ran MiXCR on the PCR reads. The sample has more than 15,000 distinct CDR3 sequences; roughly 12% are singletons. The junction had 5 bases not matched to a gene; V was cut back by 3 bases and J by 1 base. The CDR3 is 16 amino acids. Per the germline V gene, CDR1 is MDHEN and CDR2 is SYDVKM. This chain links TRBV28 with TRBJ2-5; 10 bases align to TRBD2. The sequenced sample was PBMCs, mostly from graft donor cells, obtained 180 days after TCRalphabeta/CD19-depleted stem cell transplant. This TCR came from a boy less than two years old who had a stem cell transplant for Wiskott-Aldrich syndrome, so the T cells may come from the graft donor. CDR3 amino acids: CASSFEPSGGQETQYF. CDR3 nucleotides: TGTGCCAGCAGTTTCGAGCCTAGCGGGGGCCAAGAGACCCAGTACTTC.